These 5 T cell receptor beta chains originate from one sample sequenced in a study of T-cell memory formation after mild COVID-19. TCRdb re-analysed the 5' RACE reads in MiXCR, keeping a single row per CDR3 protein. This table holds under 110,000 distinct CDR3 sequences, 15% to 20% found once. Sequenced sample: PBMCs or a T cell subset sorted from them (not recorded which). The receptors were sampled from an adult woman who had mild COVID-19 (a few samples of this study predate the infection). Cell type and time point are not known.

The chain links TRBV2 to TRBJ2-7; 9 bases fit TRBD1. CDR3 length: 14 amino acids. The germline gives CDR1 SNHLY, CDR2 FYNNEI. Germline trimming cut 6 bases from V and 3 bases from J; bases unmatched to any gene: 6. CDR3 protein: CASSEPGQGYEQYF. CDR3 bases: TGTGCCAGCAGCGAGCCGGGACAGGGCTACGAGCAGTACTTC.

This sequence joins TRBV12-3 or TRBV12-4 and TRBJ2-3; 8 nucleotides agree with TRBD1. The CDR3 loop spans 16 amino acids. The J segment lost 0 bases and the V segment lost 5 bases, leaving 7 bases of the junction unmatched. This chain's CDR3 is CASSTRTGLSTDTQYF. CDR3 nucleotides: TGTGCCAGCAGTACAAGGACAGGGTTGAGCACAGATACGCAGTATTTT.

This clonotype was counted a few times. The V gene is TRBV9, the J gene TRBJ1-2; D is unresolved. The germline gives CDR1 SGDLS, CDR2 YYNGEE. CDR3 length equals 16 residues. Trimming stripped 0 bases from V and 3 bases from J, with 15 bases between. The CDR3 protein is CASSVETAVPYYGYTF. The DNA for the CDR3 is TGTGCCAGCAGCGTAGAAACTGCGGTCCCCTACTATGGCTACACCTTC.

The J gene is TRBJ2-5, the V gene TRBV4-3; 9 bases match TRBD2. The trim removed 0 bases at V and 5 bases at J, leaving 10 bases unmatched. Looked up from germline, CDR1 is LGHNA and CDR2 is YSLEER. The CDR3 is 17 amino acids. The CDR3 nucleotides read TGCGCCAGCAGCCAAGATGGTGCTAGCGGGAACTGGGAGACCCAGTACTTC. Translated, it gives CASSQDGASGNWETQYF.

The chain employs TRBV7-9 and TRBJ1-1; D gene uncertain. Per the germline V gene, CDR1 is SEHNR and CDR2 is FQNEAQ (reference sequence). The CDR3 spans 11 residues. The ends were cut back, 5 bases at V and 10 bases at J, with 11 bases in the middle. This CDR3 is CASSLIPVAFF. As DNA, the CDR3 is TGTGCCAGCAGCCTTATTCCGGTAGCTTTCTTT.